The 11 T cell receptor beta chains below come from one sample, sequenced in a study of CD8 T cells in ankylosing spondylitis. TCRdb used MiXCR to reprocess the 5' RACE reads, holding one entry per CDR3 protein. This sample has under 200,000 distinct CDR3 sequences; around 8.9% occur once, and the top ten carry more than 12%. The source material was blood, either unsorted or a sorted T cell fraction (not recorded which). The source of these receptors is a female donor with ankylosing spondylitis or in good health (not recorded which).

This clonotype was counted many times. The chain uses TRBV7-9 and TRBJ2-5; 10 nucleotides align to TRBD2. The CDR3 length is 16 residues. Germline lookup yields CDR1 SEHNR and CDR2 FQNEAQ (reference sequence). With V trimmed by 5 bases and J by 3 bases, 9 bases remained unmatched. CDR3 DNA sequence: TGTGCCAGCAGCAATGCCCTAGCGGGAGTAGAAGAGACCCAGTACTTC. Amino acid sequence: CASSNALAGVEETQYF.

The chain couples TRBV27 to TRBJ2-7; TRBD1 is a possible D gene (5 bases). The CDR3 contains 15 residues. CDR1 and CDR2 from the germline V gene are MNHEY and SMNVEV (reference sequence). Trimming took 5 bases from V and 2 from J, leaving 16 bases between them. CDR3 region: CASSPQDPAAYEQYF. CDR3 bases: TGTGCCAGCAGTCCACAGGATCCCGCCGCCTACGAGCAGTACTTC.

The V call is TRBV2, the J call TRBJ2-7; D is possibly TRBD1 or TRBD2 (5 bases each). Trimming cost V 3 bases and J 4 bases, with 19 bases left between them. Germline CDR1 and CDR2: SNHLY and FYNNEI. CDR3 length: 16 amino acids. CDR3 sequence: CASSDPRVGTKYEQYF. CDR3 bases: TGTGCCAGCAGTGACCCGAGGGTGGGGACCAAGTACGAGCAGTACTTC.

V and J are TRBV12-3 or TRBV12-4 and TRBJ2-7; 7 nucleotides agree with TRBD2. The CDR3 is 14 residues long. The junction had 11 bases not matched to a gene; V was cut back by 8 bases and J by 4 bases. CDR3 nucleotides: TGTGCCAGCGGGACGCGGCACGGGGGGTACGAGCAGTACTTC. Amino acids: CASGTRHGGYEQYF.

The chain joins TRBV6-2 or TRBV6-3 to TRBJ2-1, with D possibly matching TRBD2 (6 bases). Trimming cost V 6 bases and J 5 bases, with 8 bases left between them. The CDR3 contains 12 residues. The germline V gene has CDR1 MNHEY and CDR2 SVGEGT. The CDR3 DNA is TGTGCCAGCAGCTGGACTAACAATGAGCAGTTCTTC. It codes for CASSWTNNEQFF.

V is TRBV11-3 and J is TRBJ2-1; 7 bases match TRBD1. CDR1 and CDR2 from the germline V gene are SGHNT and YENEEA. The CDR3 sequence is 14 residues long. J lost 6 bases, V lost 1 base, and 3 bases had no gene match. The CDR3 DNA reads TGTGCCAGCAGCTTAGTTTCAGGGGGCAATGAGCAGTTCTTC. Translation gives CASSLVSGGNEQFF.

This chain uses TRBV28 with TRBJ2-1; TRBD1 matches 8 bases. Germline trimming cut 1 base from V and 5 bases from J; bases unmatched to any gene: 10. This CDR3 has 17 residues. In germline, CDR1 is MDHEN, CDR2 SYDVKM. The CDR3 loop is CASSLFSLGQANNEQFF. The CDR3 DNA is TGTGCCAGCAGTTTATTCAGCTTGGGACAGGCGAACAATGAGCAGTTCTTC.

In this sample, this clonotype turned up a few times. This chain joins TRBV24-1 and TRBJ2-7; TRBD2 matches 12 bases. Per germline, CDR1 KGHDR and CDR2 SFDVKD. CDR3 length equals 16 residues. Germline trimming cut 4 bases from V and 2 bases from J; bases unmatched to any gene: 5. CDR3 loop: CATSDTGTSGPYEQYF. The CDR3, as DNA: TGTGCCACCAGTGACACCGGGACTAGCGGGCCCTACGAGCAGTACTTC.

This clonotype was observed a handful of times. V usage is TRBV7-2 and J usage is TRBJ2-3, with 8 bases that match TRBD1. J lost 4 bases, V lost 3 bases, and 27 bases had no gene match. This CDR3 is 22 amino acids long. From germline, CDR1 is SGHTA and CDR2 FQGNSA. The CDR3 spells CASSFIGDRSRLGGVGSDTQYF. The CDR3, as DNA: TGTGCCAGCAGCTTTATAGGGGACAGGTCGAGGCTGGGGGGAGTCGGATCAGATACGCAGTATTTT.

The chain links TRBV5-4 to TRBJ2-1; D gene ambiguous. The CDR3 is 15 residues long. Trimming removed 4 bases from V and 2 bases from J, with 13 bases in between. Germline CDR1 reads SGHNT; CDR2 reads YYREEE (reference sequence). The CDR3 loop is CASSPVDTTYNEQFF. The CDR3 nucleotides read TGTGCCAGCAGCCCGGTTGATACCACCTACAATGAGCAGTTCTTC.

This clonotype came up many times. The V gene is TRBV5-1, the J gene TRBJ2-1; 8 bases match TRBD2. J gave up 5 bases and V 0 bases, and 4 bases lay outside the gene matches. The CDR3 extends over 15 amino acids. CDR1 is SGHRS and CDR2 is YFSETQ in the germline V gene. This CDR3 is CASSLGREDHNEQFF. As DNA, the CDR3 is TGCGCCAGCAGCTTGGGGCGGGAGGACCACAATGAGCAGTTCTTC.